This is a list of T cell receptor beta chains from one sample in a study of T cell responses to AZD1222 COVID-19 vaccine. The protocol was immunoSEQ multiplex PCR, while the TCRdb copy is restricted to in-frame clones and leaves out a portion. The sample lists more than 75,000 clones, around nine tenths occurring once. Source: peripheral blood, taken 28 days after the second AZD1222 dose. These TCRs come from an adult who received the AZD1222 COVID-19 vaccine. The CDR3 runs from the conserved cysteine through the conserved F or W. A D gene is named only where the DNA matches it firmly. Size is stated for part of the rows, as once, few or many counts, or as a class when the clone is expanded.

NA TRBJ1-4 NA TRBV4-2 CASSEGGGSNEKLFF TGTGCCAGCAGCGAAGGCGGGGGCAGTAATGAAAAACTGTTTTTT
NA TRBJ1-1 NA TRBV5-1 CASSLWQGTEAFF TGCGCCAGCAGCTTGTGGCAGGGCACTGAAGCTTTCTTT
NA TRBJ2-1 NA TRBV2 CASTRETEYNGQFF TGTGCCAGCACTCGAGAGACAGAATACAATGGGCAGTTCTTC
TRBD2 TRBJ2-3 NA TRBV10-3 CAIRSSGGTSTDTQYF TGTGCCATCAGATCCAGCGGGGGTACTAGCACAGATACGCAGTATTTT
NA TRBJ2-5 NA TRBV15 CATSRGIEETQYF TGTGCCACCAGCAGAGGAATTGAAGAGACCCAGTACTTC
NA TRBJ1-1 NA TRBV5-1 CASSWQGSTEAFF TGCGCCAGCAGTTGGCAGGGGAGCACTGAAGCTTTCTTT
TRBD1 TRBJ1-2 NA TRBV9 CASSVAGGGDSYGYTF TGTGCCAGCAGCGTAGCAGGGGGTGGGGATTCCTATGGCTACACCTTC
NA TRBJ2-7 NA TRBV30 CAWTPGDLSSYEQYF TGTGCCTGGACTCCAGGGGATTTGAGCTCCTACGAGCAGTACTTC
NA TRBJ2-1 NA TRBV5-5 CASSLPPWTNNEQFF TGTGCCAGCAGCTTGCCCCCCTGGACAAACAATGAGCAGTTCTTC
NA TRBJ2-7 NA TRBV5-1 CASSLQVSSYEQYF TGCGCCAGCAGCTTACAGGTTAGCTCCTACGAGCAGTACTTC
NA TRBJ2-7 NA TRBV11-2 CASSRPWFYEQYF TGTGCCAGCAGCCGACCTTGGTTCTACGAGCAGTACTTC
NA TRBJ2-1 NA TRBV7-2 CASSQKAILDEQFF TGTGCCAGCAGCCAAAAAGCCATTCTCGACGAGCAGTTCTTC
TRBD2 TRBJ2-7 once TRBV7-2 CASSLALAGGVYEQYF TGTGCCAGCAGCTTAGCCCTAGCGGGAGGGGTATACGAGCAGTACTTC
NA TRBJ2-4 NA TRBV6-2/TRBV6-3 CASSHIPGRMENIQYF TGTGCCAGCAGCCATATCCCGGGGAGAATGGAAAACATTCAGTACTTC
TRBD1 TRBJ1-1 NA TRBV19 CASSISGGPEAFF TGTGCCAGTAGTATTTCAGGGGGTCCTGAAGCTTTCTTT
TRBD2 TRBJ2-7 NA TRBV27 CASSLGLSYEQYF TGTGCCAGCAGTCTGGGACTATCTTACGAGCAGTACTTC
TRBD2 TRBJ2-1 few TRBV15 CATSREGTSLINEQFF TGTGCCACCAGCAGAGAAGGGACTAGCCTGATCAATGAGCAGTTCTTC
NA TRBJ2-2 NA TRBV6-5 CASKDANTGELFF TGTGCCAGCAAGGACGCGAACACCGGGGAGCTGTTTTTT
TRBD2 TRBJ2-1 once TRBV6-4 CASSGLAGLMGEQFF TGTGCCAGCAGCGGCCTAGCGGGATTAATGGGAGAGCAGTTCTTC
TRBD1 TRBJ1-1 NA TRBV6-5 CASKQGQLNTEAFF TGTGCCAGCAAACAGGGGCAATTGAACACTGAAGCTTTCTTT
NA TRBJ1-1 NA TRBV28 CASATGPNTEAFF TGTGCCAGCGCCACTGGTCCGAACACTGAAGCTTTCTTT
NA TRBJ2-1 once TRBV5-4 CASSLISGGARNEQFF TGTGCCAGCAGCTTGATTTCCGGAGGAGCCCGCAATGAGCAGTTCTTC
TRBD1 TRBJ1-5 NA TRBV6-1 CASSEGAGQVGLRNQPQHF TGTGCCAGCAGTGAAGGAGCGGGACAGGTTGGGTTGAGGAATCAGCCCCAGCATTTT
NA TRBJ1-1 NA TRBV7-2 CASSLGSSTEAFF TGTGCCAGCAGCTTAGGGTCCTCTACTGAAGCTTTCTTT
TRBD1 TRBJ1-2 NA TRBV30 CAWSPRTGMVYYGYTF TGTGCCTGGAGTCCTCGGACAGGGATGGTTTACTATGGCTACACCTTC